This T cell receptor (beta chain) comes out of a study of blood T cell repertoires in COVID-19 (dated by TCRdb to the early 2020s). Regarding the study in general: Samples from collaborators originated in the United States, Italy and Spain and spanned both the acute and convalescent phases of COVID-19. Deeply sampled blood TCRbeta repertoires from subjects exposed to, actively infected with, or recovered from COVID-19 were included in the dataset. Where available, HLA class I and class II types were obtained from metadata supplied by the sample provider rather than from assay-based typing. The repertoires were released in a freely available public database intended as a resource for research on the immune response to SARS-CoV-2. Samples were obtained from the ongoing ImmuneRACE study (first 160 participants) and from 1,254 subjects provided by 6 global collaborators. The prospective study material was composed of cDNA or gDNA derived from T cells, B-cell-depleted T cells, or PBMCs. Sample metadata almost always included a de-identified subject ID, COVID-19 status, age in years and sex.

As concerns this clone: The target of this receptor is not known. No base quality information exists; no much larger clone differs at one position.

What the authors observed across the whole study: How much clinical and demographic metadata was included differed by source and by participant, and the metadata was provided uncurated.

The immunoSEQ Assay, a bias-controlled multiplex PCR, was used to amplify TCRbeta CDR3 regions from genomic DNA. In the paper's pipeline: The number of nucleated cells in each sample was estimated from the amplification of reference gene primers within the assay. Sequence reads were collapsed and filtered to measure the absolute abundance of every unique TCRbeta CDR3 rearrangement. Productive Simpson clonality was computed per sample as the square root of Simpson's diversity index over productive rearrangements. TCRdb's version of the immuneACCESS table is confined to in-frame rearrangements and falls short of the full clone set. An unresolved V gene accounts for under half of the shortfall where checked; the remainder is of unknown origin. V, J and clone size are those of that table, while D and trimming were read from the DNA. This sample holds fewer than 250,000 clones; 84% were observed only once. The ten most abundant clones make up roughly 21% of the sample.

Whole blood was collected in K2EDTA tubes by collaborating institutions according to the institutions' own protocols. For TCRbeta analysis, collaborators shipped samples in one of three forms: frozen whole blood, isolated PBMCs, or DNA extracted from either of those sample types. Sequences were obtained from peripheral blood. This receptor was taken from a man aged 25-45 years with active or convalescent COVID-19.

The encoded CDR3 is CASSLVGFLNQPQHF. The nucleotides are TGTGCCAGCAGCTTAGTTGGCTTCCTCAATCAGCCCCAGCATTTT. This chain is built from TRBV7-2 and TRBJ1-5; the D gene is not confidently resolved. As encoded in the germline V gene, CDR1 is SGHTA while CDR2 is FQGNSA. From the cysteine up to the phenylalanine, the CDR3 has a length of 15 residues. The DNA shown is the 45-base CDR3, in frame from base 1. Deletion took 1 base off V and 3 bases off J, with a span of 10 bases between the germline ends. The full variable domain, with segments outside the CDR3 supplied by the reference TRBV7-2 and TRBJ1-5 proteins, appears as GAGVSQSPSNKVTEKGKDVELRCDPISGHTALYWYRQSLGQGLEFLIYFQGNSAPDKSGLPSDRFSAERTGGSVSTLTIQRTQQEDSAVYLCASSLVGFLNQPQHFGDGTRLSIL.